These T cell receptor beta chains were read from a single sample in a study of blood T cells in healthy people across ages. TCRdb used MiXCR to reprocess the 5' RACE reads, holding one entry per CDR3 protein. The data show almost 800,000 distinct CDR3 sequences, roughly 64% seen once. Sequencing was carried out using blood. The receptors stem from a man aged 25-45 years in good health. Each CDR3 is given with its conserved first and last residue. The order of the fields is J gene, D gene, clone size, V gene, CDR3 DNA, CDR3 protein. A D gene is named only where the DNA matches it firmly. Only part of the rows carry a size: once, few, many, or a class if the clone is expanded.

TRBJ1-2,NA,NA,TRBV29-1,TGCAGCGTTGAAGACAGCTCCCACTACGGCTACACCTTC,CSVEDSSHYGYTF
TRBJ2-7,NA,NA,TRBV4-3,TGCGCCAGCAGCCAAGATCACCCAACCTACGAGCAGTACTTC,CASSQDHPTYEQYF
TRBJ2-7,NA,NA,TRBV6-2/TRBV6-3,TGTGCCAGCAGTCTTAGCGCGAGCTCCTACAATGAGCAGTACTTC,CASSLSASSYNEQYF
TRBJ2-7,NA,NA,TRBV7-2,TGTGCCAGCAGCCCAGGCGATCGTCAGTACTTC,CASSPGDRQYF
TRBJ2-1,TRBD2,NA,TRBV20-1,TGCAGTGCTAGAGATCCGGGGGGGGTTAGGTATGAGCAGTTCTTC,CSARDPGGVRYEQFF
TRBJ2-7,TRBD2,NA,TRBV7-9,TGTGCCAGCACCCCTATAGCTAGCGGGACCTACGAGCAGTACTTC,CASTPIASGTYEQYF
TRBJ1-6,NA,NA,TRBV7-2,TGTGCCAGCAGCTTAGTGGTGCTTAGAACACCCCTCCACTTT,CASSLVVLRTPLHF
TRBJ2-7,NA,NA,TRBV2,TGTGCCAGCAGTGAAGCGGTCCAGCCCGAGCAGTACTTC,CASSEAVQPEQYF
TRBJ1-2,NA,NA,TRBV30,TGTGCCTGCCGCCTCCAGGGCTACACCTTC,CACRLQGYTF
TRBJ2-3,NA,NA,TRBV3-1,TGTGCCAGCAGCCAAGATACCGGGTACGCAGATACGCAGTATTTT,CASSQDTGYADTQYF
TRBJ2-7,NA,NA,TRBV6-6,TGTGCCAGCAGACCACCATTGGGGGCCGAGCAGTACTTC,CASRPPLGAEQYF
TRBJ1-2,NA,NA,TRBV4-2,TGTGCCAGCAGCCAAGGACCTCCTGCCGACTATGACTACACCTTC,CASSQGPPADYDYTF
TRBJ2-7,TRBD2,NA,TRBV6-6,TGTGCCAGCAGTTACAGAGCGGGGGGAGGACCTCCCTACGAGCAGTACTTC,CASSYRAGGGPPYEQYF
TRBJ2-7,NA,few,TRBV6-6,TGTGCCAGCAGTTATCCCAGACTAGGAAGCGACTACGAGCAGTACTTC,CASSYPRLGSDYEQYF
TRBJ1-6,TRBD1,NA,TRBV7-6,TGTGCCAGCAGGGGACAGTGGAATTCACCCCTCCACTTT,CASRGQWNSPLHF
TRBJ2-5,NA,NA,TRBV7-2,TGTGCCAGCAGCTTTGAAGAAGGGACCCAGTACTTC,CASSFEEGTQYF
TRBJ2-5,TRBD2,few,TRBV3-1,TGTGCCAGCAGCCGAATTACTAGCGGGAGAGGAGAGACCCAGTACTTC,CASSRITSGRGETQYF
TRBJ2-1,TRBD2,few,TRBV10-3,TGTGCCATCAGGCCCGGGACTAGCGGGAGTGGAGAGCAGTTCTTC,CAIRPGTSGSGEQFF
TRBJ2-7,TRBD2,NA,TRBV27,TGTGCCAGCAGTTTCCACGGACTAGCGGGGACCTACGAGCAGTACTTC,CASSFHGLAGTYEQYF
TRBJ2-3,TRBD2,NA,TRBV20-1,TGCAGTGCTGCTAGCGGGCGAGGCACAGATACGCAGTATTTT,CSAASGRGTDTQYF
TRBJ2-5,NA,few,TRBV20-1,TGCAGTGCTAGAGGATCCAGACAAGAGACCCAGTACTTC,CSARGSRQETQYF
TRBJ2-1,TRBD1,once,TRBV30,TGTGCCTGGAGTGGGGGACAGCCCAATGAGCAGTTCTTC,CAWSGGQPNEQFF
TRBJ2-1,NA,NA,TRBV10-3,TGTGCCACCCGAGGGGGGAATGAGCAGTTCTTC,CATRGGNEQFF
TRBJ2-5,NA,NA,TRBV5-1,TGCGCCAGCAGCTTGGGTTGGGTAGAGACCCAGTACTTC,CASSLGWVETQYF
TRBJ2-5,TRBD2,NA,TRBV29-1,TGCAGCGTTGCATTGCGGGAGGGCCGGGAGACCCAGTACTTC,CSVALREGRETQYF
TRBJ2-3,NA,NA,TRBV7-9,TGTGCCAGCAGCTTAGCCTCTGGGTTAGCTGCAGATACGCAGTATTTT,CASSLASGLAADTQYF
TRBJ2-7,NA,NA,TRBV12-3/TRBV12-4,TGTGCCAGCAGTTTTGGGGCAGGCTCCTACGAGCAGTACTTC,CASSFGAGSYEQYF
TRBJ2-1,TRBD2,NA,TRBV10-3,TGTGCCATCAGTGAGTCGACTAGCGGGAGGCATGAGCAGTTCTTC,CAISESTSGRHEQFF
TRBJ2-3,NA,NA,TRBV5-1,TGCGCCAGCAGCTCACCCTCGGGACATAGCACAGATACGCAGTATTTT,CASSSPSGHSTDTQYF
TRBJ1-2,NA,NA,TRBV6-5,TGTGCCAGCAGTTCGTACGGGGGGTCGAACTATGGCTACACCTTC,CASSSYGGSNYGYTF
TRBJ2-6,TRBD1,many,TRBV20-1,TGCAGTGCAGGACAGGGGGCTGGGGCCAACGTCCTGACTTTC,CSAGQGAGANVLTF
TRBJ2-5,NA,NA,TRBV13,TGTGCCAGCAGCCACCGCCCTACACCGTACCAAGAGACCCAGTACTTC,CASSHRPTPYQETQYF
TRBJ2-4,NA,few,TRBV29-1,TGCAGCGTTGAAGAGGGGATCGGAAACATTCAGTACTTC,CSVEEGIGNIQYF
TRBJ1-6,NA,once,TRBV6-5,TGTGCCAGCTGTGCGGGCTCCTATAATTCACCCCTCCACTTT,CASCAGSYNSPLHF
TRBJ2-1,TRBD2,once,TRBV6-5,TGTGCCAGCAGTTACACTAAATCGGGGGGGCCGAGGAATGAGCAGTTCTTC,CASSYTKSGGPRNEQFF
TRBJ2-5,NA,NA,TRBV20-1,TGCAGTGCTAGAGATCCCCGGGGGGCCTTAGAGACCCAGTACTTC,CSARDPRGALETQYF
TRBJ2-5,NA,NA,TRBV25-1,TGTGCCAGCAGTGGAATCTACAAGCAGTACTTC,CASSGIYKQYF
TRBJ2-7,NA,NA,TRBV2,TGTGCCAGCTCGGAGTGGGGGAGCTCCTACGAGCAGTACTTC,CASSEWGSSYEQYF
TRBJ2-1,TRBD2,NA,TRBV18,TGTGCCAGCTCACCACCTTTAGCGGGAGGGCGGAGTGAGCAGTTCTTC,CASSPPLAGGRSEQFF
TRBJ2-7,TRBD1,NA,TRBV6-5,TGTGCCAGCAGGTCCTCCGGGACAGGGAGCTTCTCCTACGAGCAGTACTTC,CASRSSGTGSFSYEQYF
TRBJ2-3,NA,NA,TRBV7-3,TGTGCCAGCAGACTTGACCCAGGGTCAACAGATACGCAGTATTTT,CASRLDPGSTDTQYF
TRBJ2-5,NA,few,TRBV5-1,TGCGCCAGCAGCTTGGAGGGTCGGAGATATGAGACCCAGTACTTC,CASSLEGRRYETQYF
TRBJ1-2,NA,NA,TRBV4-2,TGTGCCAGCAGCCAAGAATACGGGGTCTATGGCTACACCTTC,CASSQEYGVYGYTF
TRBJ2-7,NA,NA,TRBV7-2,TGTGCCAGCAGCTTAGACGGGCCCTCCTACGAGCAGTACTTC,CASSLDGPSYEQYF
TRBJ2-1,NA,few,TRBV27,TGTGCCAGCAGTTCCAAGAACGTGCTGATTTACAATGAGCAGTTCTTC,CASSSKNVLIYNEQFF
TRBJ1-5,NA,NA,TRBV15,TGTGCCACCAGCAGGGTGGGGAGTAGCAATCAGCCCCAGCATTTT,CATSRVGSSNQPQHF
TRBJ1-1,NA,NA,TRBV28,TGTGCCAGCAGTTTATTCGCCTCCGGGAACACTGAAGCTTTCTTT,CASSLFASGNTEAFF